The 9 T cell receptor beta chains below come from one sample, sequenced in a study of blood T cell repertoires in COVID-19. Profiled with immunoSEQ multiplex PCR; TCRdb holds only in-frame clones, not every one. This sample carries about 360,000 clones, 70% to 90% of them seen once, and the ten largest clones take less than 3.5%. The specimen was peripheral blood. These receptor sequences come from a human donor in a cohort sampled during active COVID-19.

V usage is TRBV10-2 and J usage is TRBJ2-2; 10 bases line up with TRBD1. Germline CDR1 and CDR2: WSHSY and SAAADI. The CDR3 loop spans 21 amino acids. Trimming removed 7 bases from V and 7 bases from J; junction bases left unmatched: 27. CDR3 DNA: TGCGCCAGCACCATCCCGCGACAGGGGGCAAGGGGGCCCCAGGGTAGCGGGGAGCTGTTTTTT. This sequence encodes CASTIPRQGARGPQGSGELFF.

In DNA, the CDR3 is TGTGCCAGCAGCTTAGGAGGAGAAGCTTTCTTT. It is translated as CASSLGGEAFF. The rearrangement links TRBV7-9 to TRBJ1-1; D is undetermined. The ends were cut back, 1 base at V and 8 bases at J, with 5 bases in the middle. The germline V gene encodes CDR1 SEHNR and CDR2 FQNEAQ (reference sequence). The CDR3 has 11 amino acids.

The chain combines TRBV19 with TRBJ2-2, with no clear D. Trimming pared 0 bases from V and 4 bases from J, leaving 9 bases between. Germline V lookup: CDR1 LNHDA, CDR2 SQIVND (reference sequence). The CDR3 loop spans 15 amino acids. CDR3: CASSIDLEPTGELFF. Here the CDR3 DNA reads TGTGCCAGTAGTATAGATTTGGAGCCCACCGGGGAGCTGTTTTTT.

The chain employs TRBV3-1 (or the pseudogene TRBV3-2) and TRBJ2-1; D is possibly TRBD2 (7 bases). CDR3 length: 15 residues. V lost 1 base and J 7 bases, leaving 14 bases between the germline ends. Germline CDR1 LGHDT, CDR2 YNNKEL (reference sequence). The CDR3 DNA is TGTGCCAGCAGCCAAGCCGGGGGGCAGAAAAATGAGCAGTTCTTC. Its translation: CASSQAGGQKNEQFF.

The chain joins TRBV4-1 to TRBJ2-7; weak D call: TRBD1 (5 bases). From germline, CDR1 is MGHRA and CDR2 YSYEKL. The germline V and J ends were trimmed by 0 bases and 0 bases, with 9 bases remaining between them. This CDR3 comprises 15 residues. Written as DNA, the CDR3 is TGCGCCAGCAGCCAAGAGGGCAGGGCCTCCTACGAGCAGTACTTC. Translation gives CASSQEGRASYEQYF.

CDR3 in amino acids: CASSLVGGGYTF. The CDR3 bases are TGTGCCAGCAGCTTGGTAGGGGGTGGCTACACCTTC. The chain carries TRBV5-6 and TRBJ1-2; D possibly corresponds to TRBD1 (6 bases). Trimming stripped 0 bases from V and 7 bases from J, with 7 bases between. The CDR3 totals 12 residues. CDR1 and CDR2 (germline): SGHDT, YYEEEE.

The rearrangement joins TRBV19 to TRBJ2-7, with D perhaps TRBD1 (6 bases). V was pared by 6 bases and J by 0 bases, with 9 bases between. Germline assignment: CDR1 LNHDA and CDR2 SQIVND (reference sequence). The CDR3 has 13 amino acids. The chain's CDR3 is CASSRTVSYEQYF. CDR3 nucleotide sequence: TGTGCCAGTAGCCGGACAGTCTCCTACGAGCAGTACTTC.

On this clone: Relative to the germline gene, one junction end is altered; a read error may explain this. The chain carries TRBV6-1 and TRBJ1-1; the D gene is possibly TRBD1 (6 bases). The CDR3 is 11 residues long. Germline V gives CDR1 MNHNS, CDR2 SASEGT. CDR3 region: CASSEFGGAVF. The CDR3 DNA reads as TGTGCCAGCAGTGAGTTTGGGGGGGCCGTCTTT.

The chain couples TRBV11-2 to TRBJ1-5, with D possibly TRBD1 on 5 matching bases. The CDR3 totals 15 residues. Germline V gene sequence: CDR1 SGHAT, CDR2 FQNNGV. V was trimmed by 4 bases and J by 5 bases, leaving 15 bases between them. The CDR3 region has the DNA TGTGCCAGCAGCTCACACGGGGGACCCGATCAGCCCCAGCATTTT. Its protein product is CASSSHGGPDQPQHF.